A single sample gave rise to the 10 T cell receptor beta chains below, sequenced in a study of blood T cells in healthy people across ages. For the second PCR, which ran for about 6 to 11 cycles, a sample-barcoded 5' primer and a J-beta primer mix were used. MiXCR, applied by TCRdb to the 5' RACE reads, yields one record per CDR3 protein. The data contain some 1.5 million distinct CDR3 sequences, 28% of them singletons. The sample was blood. These receptors all stem from a woman aged 25 to 39 in good health.

To note about this clonotype: At one end, the junction sequence differs from germline, possibly due to a read error. The rearrangement joins TRBV5-6 to TRBJ2-1; D possibly corresponds to TRBD1 (6 bases). Per germline, CDR1 SGHDT and CDR2 YYEEEE. This CDR3 spans 13 amino acids. CDR3 residues: CASSFTGYNGQFF. CDR3 nucleotide sequence: TGTGCCAGCAGCTTTACAGGGTACAATGGGCAGTTCTTC.

This clonotype came up a few times. The chain combines TRBV28 with TRBJ2-1; the match to TRBD1 covers 9 bases. This CDR3 has 18 residues. With 1 base clipped from V and 2 bases from J, the junction kept 9 bases outside the gene matches. From germline, CDR1 is MDHEN and CDR2 SYDVKM. In DNA, the CDR3 is TGTGCCAGCAGTTTATTCCACCGGGGACAGGGAACCTACAATGAGCAGTTCTTC. Residues: CASSLFHRGQGTYNEQFF.

J is TRBJ1-2 and V is TRBV7-9; D is undetermined. Per the germline V gene, CDR1 is SEHNR and CDR2 is FQNEAQ (reference sequence). CDR3 length equals 16 residues. V was cut by 3 bases and J by 6 bases, with 20 bases left in between. The CDR3 DNA reads TGTGCCAGCAGCTTTGAACTCAAGAGCGGCGCCGATGGCTACACCTTC. Its translation is CASSFELKSGADGYTF.

This clonotype was picked up a small number of times. The rearrangement uses TRBV5-1 and TRBJ2-4; D is perhaps TRBD2 (6 bases). Germline CDR1 is SGHRS and CDR2 is YFSETQ. There are 17 residues in the CDR3. The V gene lost 4 bases and the J gene lost 0 bases, with 17 bases spanning the gap. DNA of the CDR3: TGCGCCAGCAGCCCGGGACTTGGGGAAAAAGCCAAAAACATTCAGTACTTC. This sequence encodes CASSPGLGEKAKNIQYF. The whole variable domain, remainder taken from reference TRBV5-1 and TRBJ2-4, is KAGVTQTPRYLIKTRGQQVTLSCSPISGHRSVSWYQQTPGQGLQFLFEYFSETQRNKGNFPGRFSGRQFSNSRSEMNVSTLELGDSALYLCASSPGLGEKAKNIQYFGAGTRLSVL.

This sequence joins TRBV20-1 and TRBJ2-1; 7 bases match TRBD2. Germline lookup yields CDR1 DFQATT and CDR2 SNEGSKA (reference sequence). The CDR3 has 12 residues. V trimming: 2 bases; J trimming: 13 bases; junction bases outside the gene matches: 8. CDR3 residues: CSARFGGETQFF. As DNA, the CDR3 is TGCAGTGCTAGATTTGGGGGGGAGACCCAGTTCTTC.

This clonotype was seen a handful of times. This chain joins TRBV5-1 and TRBJ2-3; TRBD1 agrees at 7 bases. V lost 3 bases and J lost 0; bases outside the gene matches: 4. CDR1 SGHRS and CDR2 YFSETQ come from the germline V gene. The CDR3 is made up of 15 amino acids. The CDR3 DNA reads TGCGCCAGCAGCTGGGACAGCCTAAGCACAGATACGCAGTATTTT. Translating gives CASSWDSLSTDTQYF.

In its sample, this clonotype was seen once. The junction differs from germline at one of its ends, possibly a read error. The chain uses TRBV10-3 and TRBJ2-1, with 8 bases aligning to TRBD1. The CDR3 loop spans 14 amino acids. The germline V gene encodes CDR1 ENHRY and CDR2 SYGVKD. The CDR3: CAIRTGGIRNGQFF. Written as DNA, the CDR3 is TGTGCCATCAGAACAGGGGGGATTAGGAATGGGCAGTTCTTC.

This clonotype was counted a few times. An end of the junction does not agree with germline; a read error may underlie this. V and J are TRBV5-5 and TRBJ1-5; D is undetermined. From germline, CDR1 is SGHKS and CDR2 YYEKEE (reference sequence). The CDR3 length is 14 residues. CDR3 protein: CASSLGTADQPQHF. The CDR3 DNA reads as TGTGCCAGCAGCTTGGGGACGGCTGATCAGCCTCAGCATTTT.

A few counts support this clonotype. The rearrangement joins TRBV7-2 to TRBJ1-1, with no clear D. Between the trimmed V and J ends, which lost 4 bases and 0 bases, there was a span of 12 bases. The CDR3 loop spans 15 amino acids. Germline lookup yields CDR1 SGHTA and CDR2 FQGNSA. The CDR3 sequence: CASSSLQYMNTEAFF. CDR3 nucleotides: TGTGCCAGCAGCTCCCTACAGTACATGAACACTGAAGCTTTCTTT.

This clonotype was seen a few times. As DNA, the CDR3 is TGTGCCAGCAGCTTGCGCTGGGGCCAGACAGGGGTGGCTTTCTTT. Protein product: CASSLRWGQTGVAFF. The chain combines TRBV5-5 with TRBJ1-1; 8 nucleotides agree with TRBD1. The CDR3 covers 15 residues. V lost 1 base, J lost 11 bases, and 13 bases stayed unmatched. Germline values: CDR1 SGHKS, CDR2 YYEKEE (reference sequence).